The T cell receptor beta chain under discussion was sequenced for a study of cytomegalovirus exposure and HLA in healthy donors. With 0 bases clipped from V and 10 bases from J, the junction kept 9 bases outside the gene matches. CDR1 is SGHTS, CDR2 YDEGEE, per germline. This CDR3 contains 14 residues. Points from the study as a whole: Later on, a genetic analysis was performed. It linked a missense variant in DCLRE1C with V- and J-gene trimming of TCR beta.

Turning to this clone: Its antigen is not identified.

PCR employed 60 Vbeta and 13 Jbeta primers. Sequencing was performed with immunoSEQ multiplex PCR; in TCRdb, only in-frame clones are kept and a portion is missing. The data hold 160,000 or so clones, with 65% to 80% observed a single time. The sequence derives from a young man in good health and CMV-seropositive. The sequencing input was PBMCs. The V gene is TRBV5-8, the J gene TRBJ2-7; 8 bases fit TRBD1. The CDR3 sequence: CASSLAARTGLQYV. CDR3 DNA: TGTGCCAGCAGCTTGGCCGCTAGGACAGGGCTTCAGTACGTC.